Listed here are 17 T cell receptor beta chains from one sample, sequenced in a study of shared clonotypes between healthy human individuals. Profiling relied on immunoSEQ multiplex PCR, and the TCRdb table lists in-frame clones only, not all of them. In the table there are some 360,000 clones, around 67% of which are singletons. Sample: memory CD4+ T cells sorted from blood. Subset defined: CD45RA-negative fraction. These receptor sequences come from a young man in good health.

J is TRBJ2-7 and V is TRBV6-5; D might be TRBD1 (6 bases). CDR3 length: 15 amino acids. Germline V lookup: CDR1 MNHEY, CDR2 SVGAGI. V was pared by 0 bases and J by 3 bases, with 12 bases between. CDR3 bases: TGTGCCAGCAGTTACTCACAGGGATCCCACTACGAGCAGTACTTC. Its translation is CASSYSQGSHYEQYF.

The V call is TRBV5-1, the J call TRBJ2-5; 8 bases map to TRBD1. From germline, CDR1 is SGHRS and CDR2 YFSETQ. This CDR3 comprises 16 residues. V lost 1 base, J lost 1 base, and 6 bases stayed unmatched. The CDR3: CASSLSRGTGQETQYF. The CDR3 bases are TGCGCCAGCAGCTTGAGTCGGGGGACAGGCCAAGAGACCCAGTACTTC.

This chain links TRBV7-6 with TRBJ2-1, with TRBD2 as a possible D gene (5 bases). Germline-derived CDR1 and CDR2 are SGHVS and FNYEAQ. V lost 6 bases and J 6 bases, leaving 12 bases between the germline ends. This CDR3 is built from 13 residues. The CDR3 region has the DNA TGTGCCAGCAGTCAAGGAGGCGGCAATGAGCAGTTCTTC. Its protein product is CASSQGGGNEQFF. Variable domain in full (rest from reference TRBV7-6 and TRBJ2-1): GAGVSQSPRYKVTKRGQDVALRCDPISGHVSLYWYRQALGQGPEFLTYFNYEAQQDKSGLPNDRFSAERPEGSISTLTIQRTEQRDSAMYRCASSQGGGNEQFFGPGTRLTVL.

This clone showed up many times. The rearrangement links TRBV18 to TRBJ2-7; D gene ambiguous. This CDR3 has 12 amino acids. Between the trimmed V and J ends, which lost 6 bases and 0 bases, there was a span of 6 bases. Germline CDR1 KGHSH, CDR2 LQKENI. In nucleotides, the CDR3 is TGTGCCAGCTCCCTCCGCTCCTACGAGCAGTACTTC. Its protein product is CASSLRSYEQYF.

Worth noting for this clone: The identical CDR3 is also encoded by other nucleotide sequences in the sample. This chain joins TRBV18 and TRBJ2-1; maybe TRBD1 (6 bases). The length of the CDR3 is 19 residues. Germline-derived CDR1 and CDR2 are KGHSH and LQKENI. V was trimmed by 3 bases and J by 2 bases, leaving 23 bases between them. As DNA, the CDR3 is TGTGCCAGCTCACCGCCTGTAGGGACACGGGCCTCTACCTACAATGAGCAGTTCTTC. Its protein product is CASSPPVGTRASTYNEQFF.

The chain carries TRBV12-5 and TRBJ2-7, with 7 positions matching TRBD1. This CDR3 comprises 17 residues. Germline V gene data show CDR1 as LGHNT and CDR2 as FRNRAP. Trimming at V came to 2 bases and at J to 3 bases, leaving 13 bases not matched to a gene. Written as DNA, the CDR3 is TGTGCTAGTGGTTTGTCCCCCGGCGCAGGGGGTAACTACGAGCAGTACTTC. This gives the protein CASGLSPGAGGNYEQYF.

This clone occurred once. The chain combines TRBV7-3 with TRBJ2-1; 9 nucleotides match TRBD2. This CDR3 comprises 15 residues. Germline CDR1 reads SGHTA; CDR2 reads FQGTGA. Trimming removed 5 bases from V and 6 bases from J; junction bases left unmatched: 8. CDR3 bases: TGTGCCAGCAGCCAAGCGGGCGGGAGGGCCAATGAGCAGTTCTTC. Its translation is CASSQAGGRANEQFF.

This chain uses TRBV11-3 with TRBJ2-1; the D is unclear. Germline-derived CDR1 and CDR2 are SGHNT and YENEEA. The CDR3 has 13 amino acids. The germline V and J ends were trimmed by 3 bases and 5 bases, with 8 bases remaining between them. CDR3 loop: CASSFQTDNEQFF. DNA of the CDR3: TGTGCCAGCAGCTTCCAAACGGACAATGAGCAGTTCTTC.

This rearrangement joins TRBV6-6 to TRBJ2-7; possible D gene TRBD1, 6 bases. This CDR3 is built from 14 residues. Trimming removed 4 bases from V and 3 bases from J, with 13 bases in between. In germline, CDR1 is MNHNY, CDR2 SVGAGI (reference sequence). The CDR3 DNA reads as TGTGCCAGCAGTTTGTACAGGGTAAACTACGAGCAGTACTTC. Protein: CASSLYRVNYEQYF.

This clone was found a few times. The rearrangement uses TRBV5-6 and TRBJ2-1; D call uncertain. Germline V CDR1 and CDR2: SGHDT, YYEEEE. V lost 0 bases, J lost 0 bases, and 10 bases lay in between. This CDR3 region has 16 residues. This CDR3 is CASSLVALSSYNEQFF. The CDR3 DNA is TGTGCCAGCAGCTTGGTTGCCCTGAGCTCCTACAATGAGCAGTTCTTC. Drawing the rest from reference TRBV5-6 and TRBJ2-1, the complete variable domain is DAGVTQSPTHLIKTRGQQVTLRCSPKSGHDTVSWYQQALGQGPQFIFQYYEEEERQRGNFPDRFSGHQFPNYSSELNVNALLLGDSALYLCASSLVALSSYNEQFFGPGTRLTVL.

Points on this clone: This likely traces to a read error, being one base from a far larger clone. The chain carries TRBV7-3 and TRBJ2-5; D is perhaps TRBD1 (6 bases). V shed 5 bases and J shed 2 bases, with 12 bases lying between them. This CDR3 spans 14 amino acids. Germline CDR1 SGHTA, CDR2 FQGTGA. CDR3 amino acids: CASSPTGFQETQYF. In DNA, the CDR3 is TGTGCCAGCAGCCCCACAGGGTTTCAAGAGACCCAGTACTTC.

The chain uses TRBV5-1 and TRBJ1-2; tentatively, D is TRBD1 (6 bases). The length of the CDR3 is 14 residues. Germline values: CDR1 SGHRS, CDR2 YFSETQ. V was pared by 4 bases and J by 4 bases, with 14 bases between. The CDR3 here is CASSHGQFGYGYTF. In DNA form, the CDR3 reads TGCGCCAGCAGCCACGGACAGTTTGGCTATGGCTACACCTTC.

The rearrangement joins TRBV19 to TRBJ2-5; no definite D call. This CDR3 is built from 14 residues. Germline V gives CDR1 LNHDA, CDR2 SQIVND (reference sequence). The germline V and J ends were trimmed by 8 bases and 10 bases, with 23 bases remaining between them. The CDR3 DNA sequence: TGTGCCAGTGCGCCATGGGTAGGCGAAGTCGGCCAGTACTTC. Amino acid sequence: CASAPWVGEVGQYF.

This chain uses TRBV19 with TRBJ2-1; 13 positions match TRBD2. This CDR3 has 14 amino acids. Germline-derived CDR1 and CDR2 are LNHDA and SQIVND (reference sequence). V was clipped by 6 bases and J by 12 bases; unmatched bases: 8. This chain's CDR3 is CASSTGLAGVGQFF. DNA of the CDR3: TGTGCCAGTAGCACCGGACTAGCGGGAGTTGGGCAGTTCTTC.

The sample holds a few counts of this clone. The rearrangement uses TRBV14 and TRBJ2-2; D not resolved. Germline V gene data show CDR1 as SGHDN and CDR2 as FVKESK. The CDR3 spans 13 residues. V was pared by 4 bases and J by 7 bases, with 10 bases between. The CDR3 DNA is TGTGCCAGCAGCCTGAGTCTCGACGGGGAGCTGTTTTTT. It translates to CASSLSLDGELFF.

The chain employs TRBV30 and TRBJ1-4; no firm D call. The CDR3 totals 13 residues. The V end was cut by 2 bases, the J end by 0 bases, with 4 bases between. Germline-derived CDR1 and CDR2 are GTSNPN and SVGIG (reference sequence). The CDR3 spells CAWSPATNEKLFF. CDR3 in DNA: TGTGCCTGGAGTCCTGCAACTAATGAAAAACTGTTTTTT.

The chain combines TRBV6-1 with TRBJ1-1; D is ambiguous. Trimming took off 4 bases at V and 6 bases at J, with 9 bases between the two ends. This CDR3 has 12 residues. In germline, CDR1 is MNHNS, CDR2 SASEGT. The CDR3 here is CASSVGFAEAFF. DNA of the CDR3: TGTGCCAGCAGTGTGGGGTTTGCTGAAGCTTTCTTT.